This T cell receptor (beta chain) originates from a study of cytomegalovirus exposure and HLA in healthy donors. Study in general: Earlier findings included 117 million unique TCR beta sequences obtained from 170 million or so T cells.

CDR1 and CDR2 (germline): SSHAT, FNYEAQ (reference sequence). Trimming stripped 5 bases from V and 6 bases from J, with 12 bases between. The CDR3 loop spans 13 amino acids. Donors counted as nominally healthy when sampled, yet unrecorded immune exposures were likely. PCR involved 60 Vbeta and 13 Jbeta primers. Repertoires were generated with immunoSEQ multiplex PCR, while TCRdb's copy carries only in-frame clones and drops some. Of about 130,000 clones in the sample, less than 80% are singletons; the top ten hold roughly 2%. The sample was PBMCs. This clonotype was sampled from a middle-aged man in good health and CMV-seronegative. The genes are TRBV7-7 and TRBJ2-3, with D uncertain. CDR3 nucleotide sequence: TGTGCCAGCAGCCGTTCCTTACGGGATACGCAGTATTTT. This encodes CASSRSLRDTQYF. The full variable domain, with the rest looked up from reference TRBV7-7 and TRBJ2-3, is GAGVSQSPRYKVTKRGQDVTLRCDPISSHATLYWYQQALGQGPEFLTYFNYEAQPDKSGLPSDRFSAERPEGSISTLTIQRTEQRDSAMYRCASSRSLRDTQYFGPGTRLTVL.